This T cell receptor (beta chain) was observed in a study of spatial heterogeneity in lung cancer. The time point: sample taken at primary tumor resection. The table lists this clonotype with many counts. Its specificity is not known. Findings and caveats of the study: Tumoral mutation counts were tracked by counts of expanded intratumoral alpha and beta TCRs.

TCRdb redid the calling of the 5' RACE reads with MiXCR, one entry per CDR3 protein. Of 20,000 to 25,000 distinct CDR3 sequences listed, approximately 3% are singletons. CDR3 length: 14 residues. Germline V gene sequence: CDR1 DFQATT, CDR2 SNEGSKA (reference sequence). V dropped 6 bases and J dropped 0 bases, with 13 bases sitting between them. V is TRBV20-1 and J is TRBJ2-3, with TRBD2 as a possible D gene (6 bases). The starting material was lung tumor tissue, obtained at surgery. This sequence originates from a male donor with early-stage non-small cell lung cancer. The CDR3 coding sequence is TGCAGTGCCCCCAGGAGCGGGAGCACAGATACGCAGTATTTT. Protein sequence: CSAPRSGSTDTQYF.